The clone carrying this T cell receptor beta chain was seen only a few times. The antigen remains undetermined. Germline V lookup: CDR1 SGHVS, CDR2 FNYEAQ. The CDR3 spans 11 residues. Deletions cut 4 bases from V and 7 bases from J, with 8 bases between. Both TRBC1 and TRBC2 were covered by a beta constant-region primer of two equimolar oligonucleotides. The ligated cDNA underwent four PCR rounds using SP2 and nested alpha and beta constant-region primers. TCRdb reanalysed the UMI-ligation and nested PCR reads using MiXCR and keeps one entry per CDR3 protein. The top ten clones hold 0.6% to 0.7% of a sample with around 140,000 distinct CDR3 sequences, approximately 20% of them seen once. The data are from a study of naive and memory T cell subsets. General study findings and limits: A few larger clonotypes appeared in naive repertoires, especially CD8, possibly memory cells re-expressing CD45RA.

The sequence came from a human donor in good health. The chain couples TRBV7-6 to TRBJ2-7; D unresolved. The sequencing sample was made of naive CD8+ T cells from blood. CDR3 in DNA: TGTGCCAGCAGCTCCTCCAAGGAGCAGTACTTC. It yields the protein CASSSSKEQYF.